The rows below give T cell receptor beta chains drawn from one sample of a study of technical replicates of blood from a few donors. Sequencing was performed with immunoSEQ multiplex PCR; in TCRdb, only in-frame clones are kept and a portion is missing. The table shows tens of thousands of clones, with 90% to 95% occurring only once. The sequencing sample was made of T cells isolated from PBMCs. All receptors come from a human donor in good health. Both conserved end residues are part of each CDR3. A D gene is named only where the DNA matches it firmly. Clone size is stated in some rows and not others, as once, few, many or a class when expanded.

NA	TRBJ2-3	NA	TRBV2	CASSVLSSTDTQYF	TGTGCCAGCAGTGTCCTCTCTAGCACAGATACGCAGTATTTT
TRBD2	TRBJ2-7	NA	TRBV27	CASSLSASGPNWDEQYF	TGTGCCAGCAGTTTATCAGCTAGCGGGCCCAACTGGGACGAGCAGTACTTC
NA	TRBJ2-7	NA	TRBV12-2	CASRPRGGYEQYF	TGTGCAAGTCGCCCTAGAGGGGGTTACGAGCAGTACTTC
TRBD2	TRBJ2-1	NA	TRBV4-1	CASSQGRGSSYNEQFF	TGCGCCAGCAGCCAAGGGCGGGGGAGCTCCTACAATGAGCAGTTCTTC
NA	TRBJ2-7	NA	TRBV6-6	CASSYDRATYEQYF	TGTGCCAGCAGTTACGACAGAGCCACCTACGAGCAGTACTTC
TRBD2	TRBJ2-5	NA	TRBV9	CASSLGRGGPETQYF	TGTGCCAGCAGCCTGGGACGGGGGGGCCCAGAGACCCAGTACTTC
NA	TRBJ1-5	NA	TRBV9	CASGRDSNQPQHF	TGTGCCAGCGGTCGGGATAGCAATCAGCCCCAGCATTTT
TRBD2	TRBJ2-7	NA	TRBV29-1	CSAETSGTVYEQYF	TGCAGCGCTGAGACTAGCGGGACCGTCTACGAGCAGTACTTC
TRBD2	TRBJ2-5	NA	TRBV4-1	CASSHLGRENQETQYF	TGCGCCAGCAGCCATCTAGGGCGGGAGAACCAAGAGACCCAGTACTTC
NA	TRBJ1-3	once	TRBV18	CASSPTEVAGNTIYF	TGTGCCAGCTCACCGACGGAGGTAGCTGGAAACACCATATATTTT
NA	TRBJ1-1	NA	TRBV6-1	CASSEFDWRNTEAFF	TGTGCCAGCAGTGAATTTGACTGGCGGAACACTGAAGCTTTCTTT
NA	TRBJ1-2	NA	TRBV29-1	CSVGVPYNYGYTF	TGCAGCGTTGGCGTTCCTTACAACTATGGCTACACCTTC
TRBD1	TRBJ2-6	NA	TRBV27	CASSIGTGGSGANVLTF	TGTGCCAGCAGTATTGGGACAGGGGGCTCTGGGGCCAACGTCCTGACTTTC
NA	TRBJ2-1	NA	TRBV27	CASSLQGPGGHEQFF	TGTGCCAGCAGTTTACAGGGTCCCGGCGGCCATGAGCAGTTCTTC
TRBD1	TRBJ2-7	NA	TRBV10-2	CASRSTGGVPYEQYF	TGCGCCAGCAGGTCCACAGGGGGCGTCCCCTACGAGCAGTACTTC
NA	TRBJ1-1	NA	TRBV7-3	CASSLGPDTEAFF	TGTGCCAGCAGCTTAGGTCCGGACACTGAAGCTTTCTTT
TRBD2	TRBJ2-3	NA	TRBV11-3	CASSPSGGTSTDTQYF	TGTGCCAGCAGCCCTAGCGGGGGGACTAGCACAGATACGCAGTATTTT
TRBD2	TRBJ2-1	NA	TRBV28	CAAGQLKREGRNEQFF	TGTGCGGCGGGACAACTAAAGCGGGAGGGTAGAAATGAGCAGTTCTTC
NA	TRBJ2-3	NA	TRBV7-6	CASSLGSGEADTQYF	TGTGCCAGCAGCTTAGGAAGCGGAGAGGCAGATACGCAGTATTTT
TRBD2	TRBJ2-3	NA	TRBV7-3	CASSLRLAGSTDTQYF	TGTGCCAGCAGCTTGCGACTAGCGGGGTCTACAGATACGCAGTATTTT
NA	TRBJ1-2	NA	TRBV29-1	CSDSYGYTF	TGCAGCGACAGCTATGGCTACACCTTC
TRBD1	TRBJ2-3	NA	TRBV27	CASSPGGGTGATDTQYF	TGTGCCAGCAGCCCTGGTGGCGGGACAGGGGCCACAGATACGCAGTATTTT
NA	TRBJ1-3	NA	TRBV15	CATSRTLDTSSGNTIYF	TGTGCCACCAGCAGAACACTGGACACGAGCTCTGGAAACACCATATATTTT
NA	TRBJ2-7	NA	TRBV18	CASSARVGSSYEQYF	TGTGCCAGCTCAGCCAGGGTCGGAAGCTCCTACGAGCAGTACTTC
NA	TRBJ1-1	NA	TRBV6-5	CASSFGGYTEAFF	TGTGCCAGCAGTTTCGGGGGTTACACTGAAGCTTTCTTT
TRBD1	TRBJ2-7	NA	TRBV6-4	CARMTGSEQYF	TGTGCCAGAATGACAGGGTCCGAGCAGTACTTC
NA	TRBJ1-2	NA	TRBV29-1	CSVLNPRDYGYTF	TGCAGCGTCCTTAACCCCCGGGACTATGGCTACACCTTC
NA	TRBJ2-3	NA	TRBV6-5	CASSLDSDLADTQYF	TGTGCCAGCAGTTTAGATTCCGATCTCGCAGATACGCAGTATTTT
TRBD2	TRBJ2-7	NA	TRBV5-5	CASSLTPSGGESSYEQYF	TGTGCCAGCAGCTTGACGCCTAGCGGGGGGGAGAGCTCCTACGAGCAGTACTTC
NA	TRBJ2-7	NA	TRBV27	CASSTLGPAYEQYF	TGTGCCAGCAGTACGCTTGGGCCTGCCTACGAGCAGTACTTC
TRBD2	TRBJ2-7	NA	TRBV6-1	CASSDYHGGGEQYF	TGTGCCAGCAGTGACTACCATGGGGGGGGCGAGCAGTACTTC
NA	TRBJ2-1	NA	TRBV20-1	CRIQTGNEQFF	TGCAGGATACAGACAGGCAATGAGCAGTTCTTC
NA	TRBJ1-2	NA	TRBV27	CASSPTGIPEGYTF	TGTGCCAGCAGTCCCACAGGTATACCGGAGGGCTACACCTTC
NA	TRBJ1-4	NA	TRBV7-6	CASSSLRGSEKLFF	TGTGCCAGCAGCTCCCTGAGAGGGAGTGAAAAACTGTTTTTT
TRBD2	TRBJ2-1	NA	TRBV9	CASSVGLLAANNEQFF	TGTGCCAGCAGCGTCGGGTTACTAGCGGCGAACAATGAGCAGTTCTTC
TRBD2	TRBJ2-7	NA	TRBV18	CASSPGGVEQYF	TGTGCCAGCTCACCGGGGGGGGTCGAGCAGTACTTC
TRBD2	TRBJ2-7	once	TRBV5-4	CASSLWLAGGHEQYF	TGTGCCAGCAGCCTGTGGCTAGCGGGAGGGCACGAGCAGTACTTC
NA	TRBJ2-2	NA	TRBV9	CASSGLVIDTGELFF	TGTGCCAGCAGCGGACTAGTTATCGACACCGGGGAGCTGTTTTTT
TRBD2	TRBJ2-7	NA	TRBV11-2	CASSLSSGGAYEQYF	TGTGCCAGCAGCTTAAGTAGCGGGGGGGCCTACGAGCAGTACTTC
TRBD2	TRBJ2-3	NA	TRBV2	CASSESGGTTDTQYF	TGTGCCAGCAGTGAGAGCGGGGGAACTACAGATACGCAGTATTTT
NA	TRBJ2-3	NA	TRBV2	CASRDYLAQYF	TGTGCCAGCAGAGACTATCTTGCGCAGTATTTT
NA	TRBJ2-3	NA	TRBV9	CASSVGTVTDTQYF	TGTGCCAGCAGCGTAGGAACGGTCACAGATACGCAGTATTTT
TRBD2	TRBJ2-3	NA	TRBV11-3	CASSLRGGGRGTDTQYF	TGTGCCAGCAGCTTAAGAGGAGGCGGGAGAGGGACAGATACGCAGTATTTT
TRBD1	TRBJ1-6	once	TRBV5-1	CASTYTGASSGSPLHF	TGCGCCAGCACCTATACAGGGGCAAGTTCGGGATCACCCCTCCACTTT
TRBD1	TRBJ1-2	NA	TRBV6-6	CASSYGQGAGYTF	TGTGCCAGCAGTTACGGACAGGGGGCTGGCTACACCTTC
TRBD1	TRBJ2-7	NA	TRBV19	CASMGDREYEQYF	TGTGCCAGTATGGGGGACAGGGAATACGAGCAGTACTTC
NA	TRBJ2-2	NA	TRBV11-3	CASSSYRDTETNTGELFF	TGTGCCAGCAGCTCCTACCGGGACACCGAAACGAACACCGGGGAGCTGTTTTTT
TRBD2	TRBJ2-1	NA	TRBV7-3	CASSSRTRLAGRNEQFF	TGTGCCAGCAGCTCCCGTACACGACTAGCGGGGAGGAATGAGCAGTTCTTC
TRBD1	TRBJ2-7	NA	TRBV2	CASSGPGQGASEQYF	TGTGCCAGCAGTGGACCGGGACAGGGGGCAAGCGAGCAGTACTTC
NA	TRBJ2-5	NA	TRBV6-5	CASGWRVGQETQYF	TGTGCCAGCGGTTGGAGAGTTGGCCAAGAGACCCAGTACTTC
TRBD1	TRBJ2-3	once	TRBV6-6	CASSKGQGSTDTQYF	TGTGCCAGCAGTAAAGGACAGGGGAGCACAGATACGCAGTATTTT
TRBD2	TRBJ2-1	NA	TRBV27	CASSPWGTSGRFYNEQFF	TGTGCCAGCAGTCCGTGGGGGACTAGCGGGAGATTTTACAATGAGCAGTTCTTC
TRBD1	TRBJ1-3	NA	TRBV4-2	CASSQDPGTGGAGSGNTIYF	TGTGCCAGCAGCCAAGATCCGGGGACAGGGGGCGCGGGCTCTGGAAACACCATATATTTT
NA	TRBJ1-1	NA	TRBV2	CATSPGTSNTEAFF	TGTGCCACCAGTCCCGGGACAAGCAACACTGAAGCTTTCTTT
TRBD1	TRBJ1-2	NA	TRBV19	CASSPLDRVPMGGGYTF	TGTGCCAGTAGTCCCTTGGACAGGGTCCCCATGGGAGGTGGCTACACCTTC
NA	TRBJ1-3	NA	TRBV11-2	CASSLGAGPIRF	TGTGCCAGCAGCTTAGGGGCAGGGCCGATCCGATTT
NA	TRBJ2-1	NA	TRBV7-9	CASSLVSDEQFF	TGTGCCAGCAGCTTAGTTAGTGATGAGCAGTTCTTC
NA	TRBJ1-1	NA	TRBV4-1	CASSQEPGWTEAFF	TGCGCCAGCAGCCAAGAGCCGGGGTGGACTGAAGCTTTCTTT